This TCR beta chain originates from a study of metastatic and nonmetastatic thyroid tumors. Whole-study results and caveats: Significantly higher TCR beta diversity was reportedly seen in malignant thyroid tumors than benign nodules, in blood and tumor.

Patients were all untreated before their thyroid surgery. TCRdb re-called clones via MiXCR from the PCR reads. The repertoire consists of tens of thousands of clones, with 20% occurring once and the leading ten covering around 15%. This CDR3 has 14 amino acids. Germline loops: CDR1 SGHRS, CDR2 YFSETQ. V was clipped by 4 bases and J by 4 bases; unmatched bases: 6. For this clone: Its antigen is as yet unknown.

Sequencing was carried out using blood. The sequence was obtained from a female donor with papillary thyroid cancer or a benign thyroid nodule (not recorded which). Some clones in this sample may be carry-over from other donors' samples. The rearrangement links TRBV5-1 to TRBJ1-1; 8 bases map to TRBD1. The CDR3 sequence is CASSDTGGTTEAFF. Here the CDR3 DNA reads TGCGCCAGCAGCGATACAGGGGGGACCACTGAAGCTTTCTTT.